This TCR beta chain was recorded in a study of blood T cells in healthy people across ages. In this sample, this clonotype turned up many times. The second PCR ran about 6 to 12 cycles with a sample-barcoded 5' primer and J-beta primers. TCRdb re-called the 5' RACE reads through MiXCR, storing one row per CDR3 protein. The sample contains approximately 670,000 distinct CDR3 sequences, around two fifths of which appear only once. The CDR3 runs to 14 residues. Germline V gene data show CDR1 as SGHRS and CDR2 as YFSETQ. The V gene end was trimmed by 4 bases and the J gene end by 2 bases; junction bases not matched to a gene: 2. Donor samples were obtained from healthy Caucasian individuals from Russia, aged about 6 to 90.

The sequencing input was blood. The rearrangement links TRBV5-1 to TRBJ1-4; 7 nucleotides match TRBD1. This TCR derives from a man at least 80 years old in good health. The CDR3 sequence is CASSRDSTNEKLFF. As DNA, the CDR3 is TGCGCCAGCAGCCGGGACAGTACTAATGAAAAACTGTTTTTT. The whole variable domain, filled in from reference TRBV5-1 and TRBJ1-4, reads KAGVTQTPRYLIKTRGQQVTLSCSPISGHRSVSWYQQTPGQGLQFLFEYFSETQRNKGNFPGRFSGRQFSNSRSEMNVSTLELGDSALYLCASSRDSTNEKLFFGSGTQLSVL.